These 29 T cell receptor beta chains were all obtained from the same sample, sequenced in a study of T cells in Graves' hyperthyroidism and ophthalmopathy. RNA transcripts provided the source from which TCR beta CDR3 regions were amplified. A set of HTBI primers served as the primers for a first-round RT-PCR of the TCR CDR3. TCRdb itself ran the multiplex PCR reads through MiXCR, one entry per CDR3 protein. This table has hundreds of thousands of distinct CDR3 sequences, 38% appearing once. Sequencing was carried out using blood. These receptors were taken from a man between 18 and 35 years old with Graves' hyperthyroidism.

This clonotype was counted at least ten times. V gene TRBV7-6 combines with J gene TRBJ1-6; D gene ambiguous. Deletions cut 2 bases from V and 7 bases from J, with 9 bases between. Germline V gives CDR1 SGHVS, CDR2 FNYEAQ. The CDR3 extends over 14 amino acids. The CDR3 DNA is TGTGCCAGCAGCTTAAACGTCAGGAATTCACCCCTCCACTTT. The encoded protein is CASSLNVRNSPLHF.

This clonotype was recorded at least ten times. This chain joins TRBV6-1 and TRBJ1-5; no definite D call. The germline CDR1 and CDR2 sequences are MNHNS and SASEGT. The CDR3 runs 12 residues. The ends were cut back, 1 base at V and 11 bases at J, with 9 bases in the middle. The CDR3 sequence: CASSEVRSAQHF. CDR3 nucleotides: TGTGCCAGCAGTGAAGTCAGATCGGCCCAGCATTTT.

The chain uses TRBV6-5 and TRBJ1-1, with a weak D call TRBD1 (6 bases). Germline loops: CDR1 MNHEY, CDR2 SVGAGI. V lost 8 bases to trimming and J lost 0 bases, with 10 bases between them. The CDR3 runs to 13 residues. This CDR3 reads CASFGQLNTEAFF. The CDR3 DNA sequence: TGTGCCAGCTTCGGACAGTTGAACACTGAAGCTTTCTTT.

This clonotype was recorded many times. The rearrangement links TRBV29-1 to TRBJ1-1, with 7 bases fitting TRBD1. V lost 7 bases, J lost 9 bases, and 14 bases stayed unmatched. CDR1 is SQVTM, CDR2 ANQGSEA, per germline. The CDR3 length is 13 residues. CDR3 region: CSAGDRGGSKAFF. CDR3 DNA sequence: TGCAGCGCCGGGGACAGAGGTGGATCGAAAGCTTTCTTT. Full variable domain (rest looked up from reference TRBV29-1 and TRBJ1-1): SAVISQKPSRDICQRGTSLTIQCQVDSQVTMMFWYRQQPGQSLTLIATANQGSEATYESGFVIDKFPISRPNLTFSTLTVSNMSPEDSSIYLCSAGDRGGSKAFFGQGTRLTVV.

The sample holds many counts of this clonotype. The rearrangement links TRBV10-3 to TRBJ1-1; TRBD1 is a possible D gene (6 bases). This CDR3 has 14 amino acids. V gave up 0 bases and J gave up 4 bases, with 9 bases separating them. Germline V gene sequence: CDR1 ENHRY, CDR2 SYGVKD. Here the CDR3 reads CAISESTGSTEAFF. The CDR3, as DNA: TGTGCCATCAGTGAGTCCACAGGGTCCACTGAAGCTTTCTTT.

The chain has TRBV4-3 and TRBJ2-7; no definite D call. The CDR3 is made up of 14 amino acids. V dropped 4 bases and J dropped 0 bases, with 10 bases sitting between them. The germline gives CDR1 LGHNA, CDR2 YSLEER. CDR3 protein: CASSPGIDSYEQYF. CDR3 DNA: TGCGCCAGCAGCCCTGGGATTGACTCCTACGAGCAGTACTTC.

This clonotype was detected many times. This chain uses TRBV9 with TRBJ2-5; D is unresolved. The CDR3 totals 12 residues. Germline V gene sequence: CDR1 SGDLS, CDR2 YYNGEE. With 3 bases removed from V and 2 bases from J, the gap between germline ends came to 5 bases. CDR3 in DNA: TGTGCCAGCAGCGGAAATCAAGAGACCCAGTACTTC. Translated: CASSGNQETQYF.

The rearrangement joins TRBV4-1 to TRBJ1-4, with D tentatively TRBD1 (5 bases). V was clipped by 0 bases and J by 0 bases, with 11 bases between them. Looked up from germline, CDR1 is MGHRA and CDR2 is YSYEKL. The length of the CDR3 is 17 residues. CDR3 loop: CASSQDREGTTNEKLFF. Here the CDR3 DNA reads TGCGCCAGCAGCCAAGATAGGGAGGGGACAACTAATGAAAAACTGTTTTTT.

The chain recombines TRBV20-1 with TRBJ2-6, with TRBD2 matching 7 bases. J was trimmed by 4 bases and V by 6 bases; bases with no gene match: 12. Germline V lookup: CDR1 DFQATT, CDR2 SNEGSKA (reference sequence). This CDR3 is built from 16 residues. CDR3 nucleotides: TGCAGTGCCGGGAGAGCGGGGAACACCGGGGCCAACGTCCTGACTTTC. This translates into CSAGRAGNTGANVLTF.

The chain is built from TRBV5-1 and TRBJ1-1; perhaps TRBD1 as D (6 bases). CDR3 length equals 15 residues. With 1 base removed from V and 1 base from J, the gap between germline ends came to 11 bases. Germline-derived CDR1 and CDR2 are SGHRS and YFSETQ. The chain's CDR3 is CASSLQAGANTEAFF. Written as DNA, the CDR3 is TGCGCCAGCAGCTTGCAGGCAGGGGCGAACACTGAAGCTTTCTTT.

The chain carries TRBV7-8 and TRBJ2-6, with D hard to call. The CDR3 totals 10 residues. V shed 5 bases and J shed 16 bases, with 9 bases lying between them. Germline CDR1 and CDR2: SGHVS and FQNEAQ. CDR3: CASSPETLTF. In DNA, the CDR3 is TGTGCCAGCAGCCCAGAGACACTGACTTTC.

This clonotype was counted ten times or more. The J gene is TRBJ2-7, the V gene TRBV10-3, with 8 nucleotides matching TRBD2. V trimming: 5 bases; J trimming: 2 bases; junction bases outside the gene matches: 2. The CDR3 runs 13 residues. Germline V CDR1 and CDR2: ENHRY, SYGVKD. CDR3 protein: CAISTSGAYEQYF. The DNA of the CDR3 is TGTGCCATCAGTACTAGCGGCGCCTACGAGCAGTACTTC.

This sequence joins TRBV2 and TRBJ2-7, with 8 bases aligning to TRBD2. The CDR3 extends over 13 amino acids. Losses at the gene ends were 7 bases for V and 4 bases for J; bases not matched to a gene: 6. CDR1 and CDR2 from the germline V gene are SNHLY and FYNNEI. The CDR3 nucleotides are TGTGCCAGCAAGGGACTAGGGGGATACGAGCAGTACTTC. Protein: CASKGLGGYEQYF.

Many counts were recorded for this clonotype. For the CDR3, the DNA is TGTGCCAGTCAACCCGGGACAGGGGGCAGTACTGAAGCTTTCTTT. This sequence encodes CASQPGTGGSTEAFF. This rearrangement joins TRBV19 to TRBJ1-1, with TRBD1 identical over 12 bases. This CDR3 region has 15 residues. After removal of 8 bases from V and 5 bases from J, the junction contained 9 bases not matched to a gene. Germline CDR1 LNHDA, CDR2 SQIVND (reference sequence).

The table lists this clonotype with a few counts. The chain couples TRBV5-1 to TRBJ2-6; 12 bases match TRBD1. V trimming: 4 bases; J trimming: 2 bases; junction bases outside the gene matches: 7. The germline gives CDR1 SGHRS, CDR2 YFSETQ. This CDR3 has 18 residues. DNA of the CDR3: TGCGCCAGCAGCCCGACCGGGACAGGGGGCACTGGGGCCAACGTCCTGACTTTC. Its protein product is CASSPTGTGGTGANVLTF.

This clonotype was picked up a small number of times. The chain recombines TRBV2 with TRBJ1-5; D is perhaps TRBD1 (5 bases). The CDR3 spans 17 residues. Trimming cost V 5 bases and J 0 bases, with 17 bases left between them. The germline V gene has CDR1 SNHLY and CDR2 FYNNEI. CDR3 loop: CASSLPRGFSSNQPQHF. Written as DNA, the CDR3 is TGTGCCAGCAGTCTCCCGCGGGGGTTTTCTAGCAATCAGCCCCAGCATTTT.

CDR3 nucleotides: TGTGCCAGCAGTATAGAGGACCGGAGTGACTACGAGCAGTACTTC. The encoded protein is CASSIEDRSDYEQYF. This chain uses TRBV6-1 with TRBJ2-7; D gene ambiguous. Germline V gene sequence: CDR1 MNHNS, CDR2 SASEGT. This CDR3 is 15 amino acids long. Trimming removed 5 bases from V and 3 bases from J, with 17 bases in between.

The J gene is TRBJ2-5, the V gene TRBV12-3 or TRBV12-4; 14 bases line up with TRBD2. This CDR3 is built from 15 residues. V shed 6 bases, J shed 5 bases, and the junction held 5 bases outside the gene matches. CDR3 sequence (DNA): TGTGCCAGCAGGGGACTAGCGGGAGTTTGGGAGACCCAGTACTTC. As protein: CASRGLAGVWETQYF.

This clonotype was seen more than once but under ten times. The chain employs TRBV7-2 and TRBJ2-7, with D tentatively TRBD2 (5 bases). The germline V gene has CDR1 SGHTA and CDR2 FQGNSA. V lost 1 base, J lost 0 bases, and 10 bases lay in between. The CDR3 covers 15 residues. The CDR3 nucleotides are TGTGCCAGCAGCTTAGAGCCGGACTCCTCCTACGAGCAGTACTTC. This gives the protein CASSLEPDSSYEQYF.

This rearrangement joins TRBV7-2 to TRBJ1-4; 7 nucleotides agree with TRBD1. From germline, CDR1 is SGHTA and CDR2 FQGNSA. The length of the CDR3 is 15 residues. With 5 bases clipped from V and 8 bases from J, the junction kept 11 bases outside the gene matches. The CDR3 region has the DNA TGTGCCAGCAGCCCCTCCCTCAGGGGGGACGAAAAACTGTTTTTT. As protein: CASSPSLRGDEKLFF. The full variable domain, rest sourced from reference TRBV7-2 and TRBJ1-4, is GAGVSQSPSNKVTEKGKDVELRCDPISGHTALYWYRQSLGQGLEFLIYFQGNSAPDKSGLPSDRFSAERTGGSVSTLTIQRTQQEDSAVYLCASSPSLRGDEKLFFGSGTQLSVL.

This clonotype was seen more than once but under ten times. This chain connects TRBV19 to TRBJ2-2; D might be TRBD1 (5 bases). In germline, CDR1 is LNHDA, CDR2 SQIVND (reference sequence). The germline V and J ends were trimmed by 4 bases and 3 bases, with 12 bases remaining between them. The CDR3 extends over 15 amino acids. In DNA form, the CDR3 reads TGTGCCAGTAGTAGAGCCAGGGATGACACCGGGGAGCTGTTTTTT. Amino acids: CASSRARDDTGELFF.

CDR3 nucleotides: TGCAGCGTTGAGTATGGGAGCAACTCCTACGAGCAGTACTTC. Translated: CSVEYGSNSYEQYF. The chain combines TRBV29-1 with TRBJ2-7; a possible D gene is TRBD2 (5 bases). This CDR3 comprises 14 residues. The V gene lost 3 bases and the J gene lost 0 bases, with 12 bases spanning the gap. Germline V gene lookup returns CDR1 SQVTM and CDR2 ANQGSEA.

This clonotype has ten or more counts. The chain couples TRBV10-3 to TRBJ1-1, with D uncertain. This CDR3 is built from 14 residues. Trimming left V 3 bases short and J 1 base short, with 9 bases between. CDR1 and CDR2 from the germline V gene are ENHRY and SYGVKD. This CDR3 is CAISEAQQNTEAFF. The CDR3, as DNA: TGTGCCATCAGTGAAGCACAGCAGAACACTGAAGCTTTCTTT.

This clonotype was observed at least ten times. V gene TRBV7-2 combines with J gene TRBJ2-7; no clear D gene. This CDR3 region has 15 residues. V gave up 3 bases and J gave up 0 bases, with 12 bases separating them. The V gene's germline CDR1 is SGHTA and CDR2 FQGNSA. CDR3 loop: CASSFDRISSYEQYF. The CDR3 coding sequence is TGTGCCAGCAGCTTTGACCGGATAAGCTCCTACGAGCAGTACTTC.

The V call is TRBV5-1, the J call TRBJ1-3; D gene ambiguous. The germline V and J ends were trimmed by 2 bases and 4 bases, with 10 bases remaining between them. This CDR3 region has 14 residues. CDR1 and CDR2 (germline): SGHRS, YFSETQ. The CDR3 spells CASSFSGDGNTIYF. DNA for the CDR3: TGCGCCAGCAGCTTCTCGGGCGACGGAAACACCATATATTTT.

Comment on this clonotype: This could be a read error, since a much larger clone is one nucleotide away. The chain recombines TRBV2 with TRBJ2-6; D is undetermined. This CDR3 has 15 amino acids. The germline CDR1 and CDR2 sequences are SNHLY and FYNNEI. The CDR3 coding sequence is TGTGCCAGCAGCCCCCAGTGGATGTTAGCCAACGTCCCGACTTTC. Translating gives CASSPQWMLANVPTF.

V usage is TRBV9 and J usage is TRBJ2-7, with 7 bases matching TRBD2. Germline loops: CDR1 SGDLS, CDR2 YYNGEE. The V and J ends lost 5 bases and 2 bases, in that order; junction bases with no gene match: 7. This CDR3 contains 14 residues. The CDR3 DNA reads TGTGCCAGCAGTTACGACGCGGGAGCCTACGAGCAGTACTTC. This gives the protein CASSYDAGAYEQYF.

Details on this clonotype: This may come from a read error, since a much larger clone is one base off. The chain is built from TRBV12-3 or TRBV12-4 and TRBJ2-7; 9 positions agree with TRBD1. The CDR3 loop spans 14 amino acids. J was trimmed by 0 bases and V by 6 bases; bases with no gene match: 3. CDR3 DNA sequence: TGTGCCAGCAGAGGACAGGGGAGCTCCTACGAGCAGTACTTC. It specifies CASRGQGSSYEQYF.

Details on this clonotype: An end of the junction differs from the germline gene, which may be a read error. The rearrangement links TRBV5-1 to TRBJ1-1; D ambiguous. This CDR3 region has 13 residues. Germline V lookup: CDR1 SGHRS, CDR2 YFSETQ. CDR3 DNA sequence: TGTGCCAGCAGCACACCCCGGGGTCCTGAAGCTTTCTTT. This gives the protein CASSTPRGPEAFF. Using reference TRBV5-1 and TRBJ1-1 for the parts outside the CDR3, the full variable domain is KAGVTQTPRYLIKTRGQQVTLSCSPISGHRSVSWYQQTPGQGLQFLFEYFSETQRNKGNFPGRFSGRQFSNSRSEMNVSTLELGDSALYLCASSTPRGPEAFFGQGTRLTVV.